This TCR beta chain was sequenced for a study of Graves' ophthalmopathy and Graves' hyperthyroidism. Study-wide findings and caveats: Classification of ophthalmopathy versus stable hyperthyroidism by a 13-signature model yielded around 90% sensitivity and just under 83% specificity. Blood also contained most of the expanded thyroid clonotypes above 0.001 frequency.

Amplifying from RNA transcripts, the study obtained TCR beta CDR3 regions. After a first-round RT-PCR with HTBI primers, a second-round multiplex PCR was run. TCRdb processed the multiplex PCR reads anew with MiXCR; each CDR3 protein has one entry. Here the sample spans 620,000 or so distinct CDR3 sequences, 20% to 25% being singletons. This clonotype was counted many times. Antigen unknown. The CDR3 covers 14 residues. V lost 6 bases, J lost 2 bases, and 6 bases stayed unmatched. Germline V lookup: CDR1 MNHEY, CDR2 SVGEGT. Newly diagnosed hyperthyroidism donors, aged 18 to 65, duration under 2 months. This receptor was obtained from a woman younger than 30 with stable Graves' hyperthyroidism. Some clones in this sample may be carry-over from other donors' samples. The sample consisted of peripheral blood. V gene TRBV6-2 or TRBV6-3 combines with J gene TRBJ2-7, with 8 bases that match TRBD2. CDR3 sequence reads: CASRTSGGPYEQYF. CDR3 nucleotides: TGTGCCAGCAGAACCAGCGGGGGCCCCTACGAGCAGTACTTC.